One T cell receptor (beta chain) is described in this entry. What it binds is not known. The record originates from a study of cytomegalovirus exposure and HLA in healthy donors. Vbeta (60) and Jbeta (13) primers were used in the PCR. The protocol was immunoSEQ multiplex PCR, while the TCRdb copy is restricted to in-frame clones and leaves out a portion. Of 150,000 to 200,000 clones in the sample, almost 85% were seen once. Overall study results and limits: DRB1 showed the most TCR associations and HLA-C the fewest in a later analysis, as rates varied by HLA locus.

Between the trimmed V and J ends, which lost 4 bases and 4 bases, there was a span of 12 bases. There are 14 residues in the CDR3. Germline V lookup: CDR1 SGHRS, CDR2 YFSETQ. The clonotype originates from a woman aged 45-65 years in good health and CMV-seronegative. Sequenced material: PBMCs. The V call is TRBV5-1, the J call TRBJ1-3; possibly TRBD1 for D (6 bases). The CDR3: CASSVGQIGNTIYF. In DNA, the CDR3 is TGCGCCAGCAGCGTTGGACAGATCGGAAACACCATATATTTT.